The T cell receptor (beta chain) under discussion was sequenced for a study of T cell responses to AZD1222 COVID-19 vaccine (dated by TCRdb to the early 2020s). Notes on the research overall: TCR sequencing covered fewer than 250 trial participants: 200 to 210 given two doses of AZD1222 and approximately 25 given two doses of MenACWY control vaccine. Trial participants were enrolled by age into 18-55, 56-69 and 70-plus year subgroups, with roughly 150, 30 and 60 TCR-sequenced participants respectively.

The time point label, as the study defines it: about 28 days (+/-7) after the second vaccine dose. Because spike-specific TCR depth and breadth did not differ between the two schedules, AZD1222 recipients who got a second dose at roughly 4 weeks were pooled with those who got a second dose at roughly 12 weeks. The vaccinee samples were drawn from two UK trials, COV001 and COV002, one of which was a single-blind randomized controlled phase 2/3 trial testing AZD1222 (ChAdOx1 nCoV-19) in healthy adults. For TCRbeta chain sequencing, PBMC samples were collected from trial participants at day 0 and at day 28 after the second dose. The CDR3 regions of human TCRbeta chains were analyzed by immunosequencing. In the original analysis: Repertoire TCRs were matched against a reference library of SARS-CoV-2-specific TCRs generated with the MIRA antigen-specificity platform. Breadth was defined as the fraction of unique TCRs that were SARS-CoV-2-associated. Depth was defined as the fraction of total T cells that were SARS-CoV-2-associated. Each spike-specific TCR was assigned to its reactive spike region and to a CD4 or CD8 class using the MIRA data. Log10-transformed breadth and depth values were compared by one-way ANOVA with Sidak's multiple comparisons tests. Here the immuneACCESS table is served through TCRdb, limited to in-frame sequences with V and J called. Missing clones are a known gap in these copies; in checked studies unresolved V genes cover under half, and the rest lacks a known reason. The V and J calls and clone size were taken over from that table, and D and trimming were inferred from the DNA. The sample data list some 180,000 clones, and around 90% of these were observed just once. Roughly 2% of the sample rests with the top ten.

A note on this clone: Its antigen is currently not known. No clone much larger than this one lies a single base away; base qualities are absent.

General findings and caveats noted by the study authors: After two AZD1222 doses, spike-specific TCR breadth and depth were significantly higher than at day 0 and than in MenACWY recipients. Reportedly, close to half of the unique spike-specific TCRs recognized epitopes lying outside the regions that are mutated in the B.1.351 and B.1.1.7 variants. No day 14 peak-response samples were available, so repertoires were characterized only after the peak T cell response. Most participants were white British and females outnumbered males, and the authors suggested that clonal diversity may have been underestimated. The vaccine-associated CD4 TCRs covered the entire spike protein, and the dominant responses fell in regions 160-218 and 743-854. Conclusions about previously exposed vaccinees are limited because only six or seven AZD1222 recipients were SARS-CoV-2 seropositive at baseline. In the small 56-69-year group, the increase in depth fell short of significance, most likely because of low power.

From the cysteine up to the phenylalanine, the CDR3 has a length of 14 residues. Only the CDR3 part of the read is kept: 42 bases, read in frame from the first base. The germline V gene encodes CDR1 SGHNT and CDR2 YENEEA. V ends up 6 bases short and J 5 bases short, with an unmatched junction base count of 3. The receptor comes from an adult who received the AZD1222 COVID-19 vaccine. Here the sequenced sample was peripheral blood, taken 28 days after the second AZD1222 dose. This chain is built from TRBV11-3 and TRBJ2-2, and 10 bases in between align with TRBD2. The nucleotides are TGTGCCAGCAGGAGCGGGGGGGAAACCGGGGAGCTGTTTTTT. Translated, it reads CASRSGGETGELFF.